The T cell receptor beta chain described here comes from a study of blood T cells in healthy people across ages. Alongside a J-beta primer mix, a sample-barcoded 5' primer served in a second PCR lasting 7 to 11 cycles. One entry per CDR3 protein, called by TCRdb with MiXCR from the 5' RACE reads. Among roughly 1.9 million distinct CDR3 sequences listed, approximately 40% were seen once. Caucasian, healthy and from Russia, the donors were aged between 6 and 90. Total RNA amounts of at least 5 micrograms were extracted per sample. CDR1 and CDR2 (germline): DFQATT, SNEGSKA (reference sequence). CDR3 length equals 14 residues. Germline trimming cut 0 bases from V and 3 bases from J; bases unmatched to any gene: 5. Study conclusions and caveats: Per-million-T-cell TCR beta diversity fell roughly linearly with age. Estimates of diversity drawn from one million T cells were considered underestimates.

Comments on this clonotype: The target antigen is unknown.

The V gene is TRBV20-1, the J gene TRBJ2-7; TRBD2 matches 7 bases. The specimen was blood. This TCR derives from a human donor in good health. The CDR3 nucleotides read TGCAGTGCTAGAGATAGGCGGGGGTACTACGAGCAGTACTTC. Translation: CSARDRRGYYEQYF.